This T cell receptor (beta chain) was obtained from a study of beta chain features in type 1 diabetes. Study-level background: Sorted cell examination encompassed about 110 million cells across all samples.

The study reverse transcribed the entire isolated RNA, so it sequenced expressed TCRB transcripts. Stem cell-like memory T cell samples underwent survey-depth immunoSEQ sequencing. They averaged about 1 million reads. Some clones are missing from TCRdb's copy, which holds only in-frame ones; the method was immunoSEQ multiplex PCR. The sample has 35,000 to 50,000 clones; 50% are singletons. V lost 4 bases, J lost 8 bases, and 16 bases lay in between. Germline CDR1 and CDR2: SGHRS and YFSETQ. The CDR3 totals 14 residues. This clone was counted only a few times. The single heparinised draw taken from each donor contained about 120 mL of blood on average.

The clonotype comes from a woman in her thirties in good health. Material: stem cell memory CD4+ T cells from blood. The chain links TRBV5-1 to TRBJ2-4, with D perhaps matching TRBD2 (5 bases). CDR3 loop: CASSPSGGEDIQYF. The CDR3 DNA is TGCGCCAGCAGCCCCTCCGGAGGCGAGGACATTCAGTACTTC.